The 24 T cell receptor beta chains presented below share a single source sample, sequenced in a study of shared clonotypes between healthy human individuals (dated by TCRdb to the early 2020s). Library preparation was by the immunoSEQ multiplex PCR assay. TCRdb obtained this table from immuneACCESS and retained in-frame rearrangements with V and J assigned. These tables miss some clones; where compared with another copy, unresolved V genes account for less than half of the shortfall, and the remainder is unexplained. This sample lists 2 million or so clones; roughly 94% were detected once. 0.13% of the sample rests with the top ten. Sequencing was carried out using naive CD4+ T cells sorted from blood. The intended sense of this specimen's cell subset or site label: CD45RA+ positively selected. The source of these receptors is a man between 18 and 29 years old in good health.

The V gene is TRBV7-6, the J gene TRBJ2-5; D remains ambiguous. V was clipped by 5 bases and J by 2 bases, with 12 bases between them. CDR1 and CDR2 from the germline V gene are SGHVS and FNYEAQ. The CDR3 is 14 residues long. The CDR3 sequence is CASSPGPTQETQYF. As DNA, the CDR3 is TGTGCCAGCAGCCCCGGGCCCACGCAAGAGACCCAGTACTTC.

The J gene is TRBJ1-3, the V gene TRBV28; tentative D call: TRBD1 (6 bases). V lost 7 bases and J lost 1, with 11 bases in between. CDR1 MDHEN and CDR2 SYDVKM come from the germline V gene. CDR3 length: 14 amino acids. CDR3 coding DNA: TGTGCCAGCATGTGGGGGCTTTCTGGAAACACCATATATTTT. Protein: CASMWGLSGNTIYF.

The CDR3 region is CASSYPTGTYNSPLHF. As DNA, the CDR3 is TGTGCCAGCAGTTACCCGACAGGAACATATAATTCACCCCTCCACTTT. V is TRBV6-5 and J is TRBJ1-6; TRBD1 might be the D (6 bases). The germline gives CDR1 MNHEY, CDR2 SVGAGI. The CDR3 extends over 16 amino acids. V was pared by 2 bases and J by 4 bases, with 12 bases between.

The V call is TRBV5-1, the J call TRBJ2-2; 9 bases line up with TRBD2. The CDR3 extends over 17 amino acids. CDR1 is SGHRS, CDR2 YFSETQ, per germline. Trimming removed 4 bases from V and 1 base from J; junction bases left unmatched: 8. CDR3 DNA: TGCGCCAGCAGCCTCGGGGCTAGCGGGATGAACACCGGGGAGCTGTTTTTT. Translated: CASSLGASGMNTGELFF.

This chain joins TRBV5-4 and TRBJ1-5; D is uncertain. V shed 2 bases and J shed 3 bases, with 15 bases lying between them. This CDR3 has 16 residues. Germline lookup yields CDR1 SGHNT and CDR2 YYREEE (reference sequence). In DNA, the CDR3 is TGTGCCAGCAGCTTAACCCCTGGGATGGACAATCAGCCCCAGCATTTT. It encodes CASSLTPGMDNQPQHF.

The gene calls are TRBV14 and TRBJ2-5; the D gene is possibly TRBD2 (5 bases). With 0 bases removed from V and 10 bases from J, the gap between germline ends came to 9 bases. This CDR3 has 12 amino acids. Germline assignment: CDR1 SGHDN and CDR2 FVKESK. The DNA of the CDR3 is TGTGCCAGCAGCCAAGATATGGGGAGCCAGTACTTC. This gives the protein CASSQDMGSQYF.

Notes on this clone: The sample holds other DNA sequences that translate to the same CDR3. CDR3 loop: CSVAVSYEQYF. CDR3 coding DNA: TGCAGCGTTGCGGTTTCCTACGAGCAGTACTTC. The chain carries TRBV29-1 and TRBJ2-7; no firm D call. Trimming took off 4 bases at V and 1 base at J, with 5 bases between the two ends. The CDR3 totals 11 residues. From germline, CDR1 is SQVTM and CDR2 ANQGSEA.

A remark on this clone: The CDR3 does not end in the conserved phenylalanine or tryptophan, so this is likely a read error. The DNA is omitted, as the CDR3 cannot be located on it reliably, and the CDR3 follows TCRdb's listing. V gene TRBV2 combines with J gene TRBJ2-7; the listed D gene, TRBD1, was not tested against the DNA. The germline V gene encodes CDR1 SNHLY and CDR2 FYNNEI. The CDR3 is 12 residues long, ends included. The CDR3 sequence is CASSPPDRVTLL.

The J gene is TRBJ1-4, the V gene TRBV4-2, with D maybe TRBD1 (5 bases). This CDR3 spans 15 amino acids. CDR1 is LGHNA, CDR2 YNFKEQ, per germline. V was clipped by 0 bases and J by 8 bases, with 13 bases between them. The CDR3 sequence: CASSQESGQKEKLFF. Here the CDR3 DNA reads TGTGCCAGCAGCCAAGAATCAGGGCAGAAGGAAAAACTGTTTTTT.

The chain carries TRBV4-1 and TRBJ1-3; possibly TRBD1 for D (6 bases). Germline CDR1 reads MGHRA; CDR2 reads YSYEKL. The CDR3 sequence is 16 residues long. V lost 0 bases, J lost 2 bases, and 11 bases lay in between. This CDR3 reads CASSQDVQGTGNTIYF. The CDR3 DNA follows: TGCGCCAGCAGCCAAGATGTTCAGGGGACTGGAAACACCATATATTTT.

The CDR3 coding sequence is TGTGCCAGCAGCTCAATGGGACTAGCGGAGGAGACCCAGTACTTC. Its translation is CASSSMGLAEETQYF. The chain employs TRBV7-2 and TRBJ2-5; TRBD2 matches at 11 bases. There are 15 residues in the CDR3. Germline-derived CDR1 and CDR2 are SGHTA and FQGNSA. Trimming took 4 bases from V and 5 from J; bases not matched to a gene: 6.

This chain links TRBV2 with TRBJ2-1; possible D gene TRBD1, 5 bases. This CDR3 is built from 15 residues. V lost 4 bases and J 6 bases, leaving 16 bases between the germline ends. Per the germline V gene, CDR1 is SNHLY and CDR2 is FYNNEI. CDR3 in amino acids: CASSVISGNPNEQFF. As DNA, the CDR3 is TGTGCCAGCAGTGTAATCTCAGGGAATCCCAATGAGCAGTTCTTC.

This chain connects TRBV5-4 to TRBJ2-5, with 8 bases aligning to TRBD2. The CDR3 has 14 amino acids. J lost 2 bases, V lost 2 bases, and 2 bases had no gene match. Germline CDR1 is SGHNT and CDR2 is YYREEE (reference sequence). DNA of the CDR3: TGTGCCAGCAGCTTTGCGGGGGGTCAAGAGACCCAGTACTTC. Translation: CASSFAGGQETQYF. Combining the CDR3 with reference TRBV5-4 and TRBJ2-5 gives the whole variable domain ETGVTQSPTHLIKTRGQQVTLRCSSQSGHNTVSWYQQALGQGPQFIFQYYREEENGRGNFPPRFSGLQFPNYSSELNVNALELDDSALYLCASSFAGGQETQYFGPGTRLLVL.

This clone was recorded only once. The DNA of the CDR3 is TGTGCCAGCAGTTTGCCCAGGGGGGGTGGTCAGCCCCAGCATTTT. This codes for CASSLPRGGGQPQHF. The J gene is TRBJ1-5, the V gene TRBV28; 7 nucleotides align to TRBD1. The CDR3 totals 15 residues. Germline CDR1 reads MDHEN; CDR2 reads SYDVKM. With V trimmed by 3 bases and J by 6 bases, 8 bases remained unmatched.

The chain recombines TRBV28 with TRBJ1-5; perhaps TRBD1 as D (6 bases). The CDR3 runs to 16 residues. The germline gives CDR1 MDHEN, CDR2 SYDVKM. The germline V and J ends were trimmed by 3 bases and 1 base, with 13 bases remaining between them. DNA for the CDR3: TGTGCCAGCAGTTTTGTTGGGACACCCAGCAATCAGCCCCAGCATTTT. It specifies CASSFVGTPSNQPQHF.

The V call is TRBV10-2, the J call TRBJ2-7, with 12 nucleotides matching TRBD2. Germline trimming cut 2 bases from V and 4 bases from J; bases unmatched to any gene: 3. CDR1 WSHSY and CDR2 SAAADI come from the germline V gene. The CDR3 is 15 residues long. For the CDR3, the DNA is TGCGCCAGCAGTGAGCAGACTAGCGGGAGTTACGAGCAGTACTTC. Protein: CASSEQTSGSYEQYF.

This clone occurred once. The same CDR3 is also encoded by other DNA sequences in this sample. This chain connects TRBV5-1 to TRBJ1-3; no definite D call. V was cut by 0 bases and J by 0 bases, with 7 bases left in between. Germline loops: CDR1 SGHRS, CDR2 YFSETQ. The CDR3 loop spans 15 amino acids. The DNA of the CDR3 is TGCGCCAGCAGCTTGGACCCAAGCTCTGGAAACACCATATATTTT. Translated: CASSLDPSSGNTIYF.

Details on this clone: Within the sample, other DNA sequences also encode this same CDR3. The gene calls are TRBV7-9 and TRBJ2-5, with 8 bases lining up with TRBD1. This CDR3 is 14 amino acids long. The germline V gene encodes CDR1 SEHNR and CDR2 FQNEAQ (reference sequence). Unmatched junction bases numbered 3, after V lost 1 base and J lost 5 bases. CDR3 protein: CASSLGTGSETQYF. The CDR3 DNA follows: TGTGCCAGCAGCTTAGGGACAGGGAGTGAGACCCAGTACTTC.

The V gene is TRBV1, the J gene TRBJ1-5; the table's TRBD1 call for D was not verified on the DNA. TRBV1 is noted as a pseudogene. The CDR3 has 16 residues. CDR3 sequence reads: CTSSPRQRYSNQPQHF. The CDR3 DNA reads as TGCACCAGCAGCCCTCGACAGCGATATAGCAATCAGCCCCAGCATTTT.

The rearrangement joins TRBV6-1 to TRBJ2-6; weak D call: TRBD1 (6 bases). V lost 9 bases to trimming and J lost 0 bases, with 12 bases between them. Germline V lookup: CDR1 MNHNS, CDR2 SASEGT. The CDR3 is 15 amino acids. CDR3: CASSTGSSGANVLTF. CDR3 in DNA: TGTGCCAGTTCGACAGGAAGCTCTGGGGCCAACGTCCTGACTTTC.

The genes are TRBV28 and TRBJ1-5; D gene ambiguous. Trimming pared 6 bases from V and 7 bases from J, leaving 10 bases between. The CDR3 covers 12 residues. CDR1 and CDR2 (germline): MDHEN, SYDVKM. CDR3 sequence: CASSPATQPQHF. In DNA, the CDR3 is TGTGCCAGCAGCCCAGCGACCCAGCCCCAGCATTTT.

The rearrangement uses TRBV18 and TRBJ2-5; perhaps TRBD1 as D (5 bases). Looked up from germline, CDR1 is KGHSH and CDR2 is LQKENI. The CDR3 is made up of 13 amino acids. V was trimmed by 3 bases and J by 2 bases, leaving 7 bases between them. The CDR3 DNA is TGTGCCAGCTCACCGACAGCACAAGAGACCCAGTACTTC. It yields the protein CASSPTAQETQYF.

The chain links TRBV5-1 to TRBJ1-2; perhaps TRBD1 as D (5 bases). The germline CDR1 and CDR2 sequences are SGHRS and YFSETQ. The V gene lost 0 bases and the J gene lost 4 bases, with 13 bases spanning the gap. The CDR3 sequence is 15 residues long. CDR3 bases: TGCGCCAGCAGCTTGGAGGAGGAGGGGAGCTATGGCTACACCTTC. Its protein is CASSLEEEGSYGYTF.

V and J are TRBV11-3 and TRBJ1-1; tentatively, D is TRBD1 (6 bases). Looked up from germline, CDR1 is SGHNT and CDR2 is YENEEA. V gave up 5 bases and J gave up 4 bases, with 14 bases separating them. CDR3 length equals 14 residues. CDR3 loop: CASSIRQVPTEAFF. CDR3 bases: TGTGCCAGCAGCATCCGACAGGTCCCCACTGAAGCTTTCTTT.